This T cell receptor beta chain was sequenced for a study of cytomegalovirus exposure and HLA in healthy donors. Study conclusions and caveats: Reportedly, fewer N-insertions than the roughly 700-donor mean appeared in an Asian-associated ancestry cluster in a later analysis.

The study ran its PCR with 60 Vbeta and 13 Jbeta primers. As processed by the authors: Among the unique TCR beta chains that a later analysis counted, 75 million to 85 million in all, about 11 million were shared. Data came from immunoSEQ multiplex PCR; TCRdb stores just in-frame clones and leaves some out. The V and J calls and the clone size are those of that table, but D and trimming were determined from the DNA. The sample lists roughly 100,000 clones, 83% seen once, with under 6.5% in the top ten. The CDR3 has 12 residues. The V gene's germline CDR1 is MNHEY and CDR2 SVGAGI. V gave up 2 bases and J gave up 10 bases, with 9 bases separating them. As to this clone: What it binds is not known.

The TCR originated in a man aged 18 to 35 in good health and CMV-seronegative. The sample consisted of PBMCs. The chain couples TRBV6-5 to TRBJ2-1; D unclear. The DNA for the CDR3 is TGTGCCAGCAGTTACGGGTGGCGGGAGCAGTTCTTC. It specifies CASSYGWREQFF.